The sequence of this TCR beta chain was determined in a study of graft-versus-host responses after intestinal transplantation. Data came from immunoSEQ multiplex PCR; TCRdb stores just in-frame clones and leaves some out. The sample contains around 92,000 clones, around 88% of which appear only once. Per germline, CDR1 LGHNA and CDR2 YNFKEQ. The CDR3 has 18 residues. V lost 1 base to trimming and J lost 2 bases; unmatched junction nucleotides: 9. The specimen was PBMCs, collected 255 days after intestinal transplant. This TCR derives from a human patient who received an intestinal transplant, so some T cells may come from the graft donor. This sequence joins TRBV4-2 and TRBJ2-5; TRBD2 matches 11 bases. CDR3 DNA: TGTGCCAGCAGCCAAGGCGTAGCGGGGGGGCCTAGTCAAGAGACCCAGTACTTC. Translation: CASSQGVAGGPSQETQYF.